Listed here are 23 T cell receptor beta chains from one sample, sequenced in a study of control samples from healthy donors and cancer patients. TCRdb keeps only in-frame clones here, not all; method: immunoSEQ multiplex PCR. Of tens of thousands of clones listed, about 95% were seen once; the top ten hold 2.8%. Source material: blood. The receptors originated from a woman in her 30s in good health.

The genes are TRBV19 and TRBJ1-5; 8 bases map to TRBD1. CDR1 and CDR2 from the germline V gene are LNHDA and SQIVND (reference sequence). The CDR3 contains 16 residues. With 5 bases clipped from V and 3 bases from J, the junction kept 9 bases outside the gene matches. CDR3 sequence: CASSSGGALNNQPQHF. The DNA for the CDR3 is TGTGCCAGTAGTTCAGGGGGCGCATTGAACAATCAGCCCCAGCATTTT.

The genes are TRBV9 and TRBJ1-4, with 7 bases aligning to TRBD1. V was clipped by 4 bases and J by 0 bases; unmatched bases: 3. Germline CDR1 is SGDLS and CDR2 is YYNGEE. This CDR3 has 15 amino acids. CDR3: CASSKGAATNEKLFF. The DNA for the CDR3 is TGTGCCAGCAGCAAGGGGGCAGCAACTAATGAAAAACTGTTTTTT.

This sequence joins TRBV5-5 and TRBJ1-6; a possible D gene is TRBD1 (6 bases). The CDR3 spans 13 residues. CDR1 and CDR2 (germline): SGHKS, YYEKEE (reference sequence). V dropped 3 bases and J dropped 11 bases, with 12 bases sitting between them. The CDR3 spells CASSWGGAAPLHF. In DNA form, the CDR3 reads TGTGCCAGCAGCTGGGGGGGGGCGGCACCCCTCCACTTT.

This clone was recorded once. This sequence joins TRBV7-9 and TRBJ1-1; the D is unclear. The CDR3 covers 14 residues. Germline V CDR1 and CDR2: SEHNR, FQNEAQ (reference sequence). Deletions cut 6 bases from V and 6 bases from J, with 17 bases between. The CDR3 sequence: CASRPPSSSSEAFF. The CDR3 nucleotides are TGTGCCAGCAGACCCCCCTCTTCGTCCTCTGAAGCTTTCTTT.

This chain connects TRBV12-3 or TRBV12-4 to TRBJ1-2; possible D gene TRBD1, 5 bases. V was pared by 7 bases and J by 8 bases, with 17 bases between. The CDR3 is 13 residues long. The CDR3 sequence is CASTRGVVGGYTF. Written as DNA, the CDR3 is TGTGCCAGCACCCGAGGGGTCGTGGGAGGCTACACCTTC.

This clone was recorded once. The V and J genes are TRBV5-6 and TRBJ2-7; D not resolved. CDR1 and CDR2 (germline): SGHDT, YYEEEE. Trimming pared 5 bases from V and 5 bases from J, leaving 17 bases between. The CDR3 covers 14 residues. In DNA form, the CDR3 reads TGTGCCAGCAGTCGTTATCACGCCTCGGACGAGCAGTACGTC. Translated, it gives CASSRYHASDEQYV.

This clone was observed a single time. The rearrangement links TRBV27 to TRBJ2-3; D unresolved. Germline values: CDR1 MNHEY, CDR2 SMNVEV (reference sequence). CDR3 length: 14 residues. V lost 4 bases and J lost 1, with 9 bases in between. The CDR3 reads CASSSRGGTDTQYF. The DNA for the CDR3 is TGTGCCAGCAGTTCTCGCGGTGGCACAGATACGCAGTATTTT.

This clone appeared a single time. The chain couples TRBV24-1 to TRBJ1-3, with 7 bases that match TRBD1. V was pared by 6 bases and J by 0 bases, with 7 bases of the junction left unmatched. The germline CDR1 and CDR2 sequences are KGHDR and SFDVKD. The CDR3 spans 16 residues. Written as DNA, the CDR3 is TGTGCCACCAGTTCGGGACAGATCAACTCTGGAAACACCATATATTTT. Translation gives CATSSGQINSGNTIYF.

This CDR3 reads CASSPRGSYRWFF. CDR3 DNA: TGTGCCAGCAGCCCCCGGGGGAGCTATCGCTGGTTTTTT. The J gene is TRBJ1-4, the V gene TRBV3-1 (or the pseudogene TRBV3-2), with a weak D call TRBD1 (5 bases). The CDR3 extends over 13 amino acids. With 4 bases removed from V and 16 bases from J, the gap between germline ends came to 19 bases. Looked up from germline, CDR1 is LGHDT and CDR2 is YNNKEL (reference sequence).

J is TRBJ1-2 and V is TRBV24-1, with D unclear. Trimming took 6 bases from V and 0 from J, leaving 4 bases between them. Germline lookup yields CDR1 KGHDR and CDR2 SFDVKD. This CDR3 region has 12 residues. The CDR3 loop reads CATSRANYGYTF. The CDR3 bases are TGTGCCACCAGTAGGGCTAACTATGGCTACACCTTC.

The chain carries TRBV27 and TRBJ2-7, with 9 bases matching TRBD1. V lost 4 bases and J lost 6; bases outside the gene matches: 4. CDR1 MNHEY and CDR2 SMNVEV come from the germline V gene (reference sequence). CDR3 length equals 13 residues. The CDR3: CASSYRTGAEQYF. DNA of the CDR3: TGTGCCAGCAGTTACCGGACAGGGGCCGAGCAGTACTTC.

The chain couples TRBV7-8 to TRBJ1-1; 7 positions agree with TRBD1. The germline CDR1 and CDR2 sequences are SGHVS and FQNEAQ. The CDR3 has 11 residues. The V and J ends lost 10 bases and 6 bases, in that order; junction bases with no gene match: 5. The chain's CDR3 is CATRQGPEAFF. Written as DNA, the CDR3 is TGTGCCACCAGACAGGGCCCTGAAGCTTTCTTT.

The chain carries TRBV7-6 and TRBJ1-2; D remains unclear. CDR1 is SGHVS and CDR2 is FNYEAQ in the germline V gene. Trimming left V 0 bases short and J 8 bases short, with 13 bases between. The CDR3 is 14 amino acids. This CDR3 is CASSLATWGRGYTF. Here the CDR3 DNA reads TGTGCCAGCAGCTTAGCGACGTGGGGTCGCGGCTACACCTTC.

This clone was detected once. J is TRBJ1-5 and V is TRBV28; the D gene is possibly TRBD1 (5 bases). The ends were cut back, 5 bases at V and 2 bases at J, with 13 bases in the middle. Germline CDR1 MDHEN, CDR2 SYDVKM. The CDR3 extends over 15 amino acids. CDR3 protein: CASSPRGRRNQPQHF. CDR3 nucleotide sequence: TGTGCCAGCAGTCCACGGGGCAGACGCAATCAGCCCCAGCATTTT.

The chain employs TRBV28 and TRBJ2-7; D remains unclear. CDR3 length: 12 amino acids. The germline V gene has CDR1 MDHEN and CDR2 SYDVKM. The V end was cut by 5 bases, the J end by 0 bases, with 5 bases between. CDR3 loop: CASSRDSYEQYF. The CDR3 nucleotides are TGTGCCAGCAGTAGAGACTCCTACGAGCAGTACTTC. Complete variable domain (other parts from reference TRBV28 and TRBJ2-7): DVKVTQSSRYLVKRTGEKVFLECVQDMDHENMFWYRQDPGLGLRLIYFSYDVKMKEKGDIPEGYSVSREKKERFSLILESASTNQTSMYLCASSRDSYEQYFGPGTRLTVT.

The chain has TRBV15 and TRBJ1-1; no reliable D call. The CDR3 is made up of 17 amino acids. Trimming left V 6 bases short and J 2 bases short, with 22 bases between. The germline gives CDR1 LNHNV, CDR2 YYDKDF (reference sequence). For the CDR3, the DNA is TGTGCCACCAGTAGACGGGAGGCATTAGCGCGAAACACTGAAGCTTTCTTT. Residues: CATSRREALARNTEAFF.

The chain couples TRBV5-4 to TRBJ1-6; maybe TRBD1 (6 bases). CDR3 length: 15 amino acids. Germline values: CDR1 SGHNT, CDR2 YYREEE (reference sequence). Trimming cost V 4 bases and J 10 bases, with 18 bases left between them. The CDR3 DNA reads TGTGCCAGCAGCGACGTACAGGGAGAAGGGTCACCCCTCCACTTT. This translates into CASSDVQGEGSPLHF.

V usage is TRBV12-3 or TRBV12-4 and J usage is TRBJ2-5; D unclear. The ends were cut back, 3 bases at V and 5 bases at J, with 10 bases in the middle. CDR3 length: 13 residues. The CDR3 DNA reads TGTGCCAGCAGTTTTCCGGGCGAGGAGACCCAGTACTTC. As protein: CASSFPGEETQYF.

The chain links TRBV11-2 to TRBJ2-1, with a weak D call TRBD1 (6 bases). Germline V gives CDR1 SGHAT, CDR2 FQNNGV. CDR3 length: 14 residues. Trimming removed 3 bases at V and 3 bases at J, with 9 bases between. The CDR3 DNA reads TGTGCCAGCAGCTTTCCACAGGGCTACAATGAGCAGTTCTTC. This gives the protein CASSFPQGYNEQFF.

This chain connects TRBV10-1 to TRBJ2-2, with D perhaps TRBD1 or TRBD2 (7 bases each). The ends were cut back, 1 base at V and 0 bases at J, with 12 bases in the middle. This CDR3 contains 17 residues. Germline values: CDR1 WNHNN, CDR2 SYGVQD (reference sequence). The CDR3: CASSEFRGGSNTGELFF. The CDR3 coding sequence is TGCGCCAGCAGTGAGTTCAGGGGGGGCTCGAACACCGGGGAGCTGTTTTTT.

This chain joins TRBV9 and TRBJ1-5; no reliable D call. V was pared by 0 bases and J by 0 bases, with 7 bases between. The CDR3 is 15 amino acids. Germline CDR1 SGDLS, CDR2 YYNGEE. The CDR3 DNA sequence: TGTGCCAGCAGCGTAGGGTCAGCTAGCAATCAGCCCCAGCATTTT. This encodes CASSVGSASNQPQHF.

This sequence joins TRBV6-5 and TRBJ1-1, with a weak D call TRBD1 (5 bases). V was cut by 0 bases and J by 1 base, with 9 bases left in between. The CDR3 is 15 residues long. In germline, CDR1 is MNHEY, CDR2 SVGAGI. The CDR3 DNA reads TGTGCCAGCAGTTACTCGCCAGGGAAGAACACTGAAGCTTTCTTT. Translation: CASSYSPGKNTEAFF.

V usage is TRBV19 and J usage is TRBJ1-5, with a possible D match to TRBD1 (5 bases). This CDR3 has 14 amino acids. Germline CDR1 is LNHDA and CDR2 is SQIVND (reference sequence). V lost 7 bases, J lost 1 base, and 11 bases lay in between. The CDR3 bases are TGTGCCAGTACCCTCAGGGAGAGCAATCAGCCCCAGCATTTT. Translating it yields CASTLRESNQPQHF.